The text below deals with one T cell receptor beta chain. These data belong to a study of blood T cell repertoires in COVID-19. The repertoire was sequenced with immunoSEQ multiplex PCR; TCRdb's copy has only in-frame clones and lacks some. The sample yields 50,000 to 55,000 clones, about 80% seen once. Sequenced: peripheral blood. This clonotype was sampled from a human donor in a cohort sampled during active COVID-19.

CDR3 amino acids: CASRTGAGDRDTEAFF. The CDR3 DNA follows: TGTGCCAGCAGGACTGGGGCTGGGGACAGGGACACTGAAGCTTTCTTT. The V and J genes are TRBV2 and TRBJ1-1, with 9 positions matching TRBD1. V trimming: 6 bases; J trimming: 3 bases; junction bases outside the gene matches: 11. CDR3 length: 16 amino acids. The germline V gene has CDR1 SNHLY and CDR2 FYNNEI.